A single sample is the source of the 20 T cell receptor beta chains below, sequenced in a study of blood T cell repertoires in COVID-19. Assay used: immunoSEQ multiplex PCR; TCRdb lists only in-frame clones, some missing. Here the sample spans about 150,000 clones, around 79% being singletons. Sequenced: peripheral blood. Every receptor here comes from a woman in her sixties or seventies with COVID-19, enrolled during active disease.

In DNA form, the CDR3 reads TGTGCCAGCAGCGGACAGGTAGATACGCAGTATTTT. It encodes CASSGQVDTQYF. The chain is built from TRBV2 and TRBJ2-3; 7 bases line up with TRBD1. V lost 6 bases and J lost 5; bases outside the gene matches: 2. Per the germline V gene, CDR1 is SNHLY and CDR2 is FYNNEI. This CDR3 region has 12 residues.

This clone has a handful of counts. V usage is TRBV3-1 (or the pseudogene TRBV3-2) and J usage is TRBJ1-2; maybe TRBD1 (5 bases). This CDR3 region has 17 residues. Trimming shortened V by 0 bases and J by 6 bases, and 20 bases separated the two germline ends. The V gene's germline CDR1 is LGHDT and CDR2 YNNKEL (reference sequence). This CDR3 reads CASSQDLGSTAFHGYTF. CDR3 bases: TGTGCCAGCAGCCAAGATCTTGGTTCGACAGCTTTTCATGGCTACACCTTC.

This clone appeared a single time. The gene calls are TRBV2 and TRBJ1-2; 9 bases match TRBD1. Germline V CDR1 and CDR2: SNHLY, FYNNEI. The CDR3 is 14 amino acids. J was trimmed by 5 bases and V by 6 bases; bases with no gene match: 7. The CDR3 reads CASRWDRESYGYTF. In nucleotides, the CDR3 is TGTGCCAGCAGGTGGGACAGGGAGAGTTATGGCTACACCTTC.

The chain joins TRBV6-6 to TRBJ1-2, with D possibly being TRBD1 (5 bases). Trimming removed 6 bases from V and 6 bases from J, with 17 bases in between. Germline V gene lookup returns CDR1 MNHNY and CDR2 SVGAGI (reference sequence). The CDR3 spans 14 residues. The CDR3: CASRPPGLPNGYTF. In nucleotides, the CDR3 is TGTGCCAGCAGACCACCGGGACTCCCGAATGGCTACACCTTC.

The chain combines TRBV5-4 with TRBJ2-1, with 8 bases fitting TRBD2. V lost 0 bases to trimming and J lost 1 base; unmatched junction nucleotides: 6. Per the germline V gene, CDR1 is SGHNT and CDR2 is YYREEE (reference sequence). This CDR3 has 17 residues. The CDR3 DNA is TGTGCCAGCAGCTTGGGGGGCATAGCGGGGTCCTACAATGAGCAGTTCTTC. Protein product: CASSLGGIAGSYNEQFF.

The chain recombines TRBV6-1 with TRBJ1-1; D might be TRBD1 (6 bases). The CDR3 has 15 residues. V lost 6 bases, J lost 1 base, and 15 bases lay in between. Germline V gene data show CDR1 as MNHNS and CDR2 as SASEGT. CDR3 sequence: CASRGLGGQNTEAFF. The DNA of the CDR3 is TGTGCCAGCAGGGGCTTGGGGGGGCAGAACACTGAAGCTTTCTTT.

The V call is TRBV7-2, the J call TRBJ1-6; D is possibly TRBD1 (6 bases). The ends were cut back, 1 base at V and 3 bases at J, with 13 bases in the middle. CDR3 length: 17 amino acids. Germline assignment: CDR1 SGHTA and CDR2 FQGNSA. The CDR3 sequence: CASSLVPSGVYNSPLHF. In DNA, the CDR3 is TGTGCCAGCAGCTTAGTTCCGTCAGGGGTCTATAATTCACCCCTCCACTTT.

The chain recombines TRBV7-3 with TRBJ1-2; perhaps TRBD1 as D (5 bases). V shed 1 base and J shed 6 bases, with 36 bases lying between them. The CDR3 has 22 amino acids. Germline V lookup: CDR1 SGHTA, CDR2 FQGTGA. This CDR3 reads CASSLMGSPGRDPSRPGDGYTF. The CDR3 nucleotides are TGTGCCAGCAGCTTAATGGGTTCGCCAGGAAGGGACCCCTCTCGGCCGGGGGATGGCTACACCTTC.

The sample holds a few counts of this clone. This sequence joins TRBV27 and TRBJ1-6; TRBD1 agrees at 7 bases. The CDR3 contains 14 residues. The germline CDR1 and CDR2 sequences are MNHEY and SMNVEV (reference sequence). V was clipped by 7 bases and J by 9 bases; unmatched bases: 9. The CDR3 region is CASTTTGLGSPLHF. The CDR3 DNA reads TGTGCCAGCACCACGACAGGGTTAGGTTCACCCCTCCACTTT.

The V gene is TRBV7-2, the J gene TRBJ2-1, with TRBD1 identical over 8 bases. The CDR3 spans 13 residues. Germline V lookup: CDR1 SGHTA, CDR2 FQGNSA. V trimming: 2 bases; J trimming: 15 bases; junction bases outside the gene matches: 9. The CDR3 nucleotides are TGTGCCAGCAGCTTATTACAGGGGGGATTGGTGTTCTTC. Translation: CASSLLQGGLVFF.

This clone was counted a single time. The chain is built from TRBV10-3 and TRBJ2-1; a weak D match, TRBD2 (5 bases). V lost 6 bases, J lost 10 bases, and 13 bases lay in between. The V gene's germline CDR1 is ENHRY and CDR2 SYGVKD. The CDR3 sequence is 12 residues long. The CDR3 region is CAIRDFGYEQFF. For the CDR3, the DNA is TGTGCCATCAGGGACTTTGGGTACGAGCAGTTCTTC.

The gene calls are TRBV9 and TRBJ1-2; D is unclear. The CDR3 runs to 16 residues. Germline V gene data show CDR1 as SGDLS and CDR2 as YYNGEE. Trimming cost V 3 bases and J 6 bases, with 21 bases left between them. The CDR3 sequence is CASSASPHEGEHGYTF. In DNA, the CDR3 is TGTGCCAGCAGCGCCAGCCCACATGAGGGTGAGCATGGCTACACCTTC.

The V gene is TRBV6-5, the J gene TRBJ1-5, with 7 nucleotides matching TRBD1. This CDR3 region has 13 residues. Germline V gene lookup returns CDR1 MNHEY and CDR2 SVGAGI. The V segment lost 11 bases and the J segment 4 bases; nucleotides outside the gene matches: 8. The CDR3 sequence is CAAHSDRNQPQHF. CDR3 DNA: TGTGCCGCCCACTCGGACAGGAATCAGCCCCAGCATTTT.

The chain uses TRBV7-9 and TRBJ1-5; weak D call: TRBD1 (5 bases). V was clipped by 10 bases and J by 4 bases, with 20 bases between them. The V gene's germline CDR1 is SEHNR and CDR2 FQNEAQ (reference sequence). CDR3 length equals 15 residues. Written as DNA, the CDR3 is TGTGCCACCTCACCCGTCTCGGGGGGTAATCAGCCCCAGCATTTT. Translating gives CATSPVSGGNQPQHF.

The V gene is TRBV3-1 (or the pseudogene TRBV3-2), the J gene TRBJ1-2; 7 nucleotides align to TRBD1. Trimming at V came to 4 bases and at J to 6 bases, leaving 11 bases not matched to a gene. The CDR3 covers 15 residues. The germline V gene encodes CDR1 LGHDT and CDR2 YNNKEL (reference sequence). CDR3 sequence: CASSPRAGTADGYTF. The CDR3 bases are TGTGCCAGCAGCCCCAGGGCCGGGACAGCCGATGGCTACACCTTC.

The chain combines TRBV5-4 with TRBJ1-5, with D possibly being TRBD1 (6 bases). V was cut by 3 bases and J by 9 bases, with 13 bases left in between. The CDR3 is 13 amino acids. The germline V gene encodes CDR1 SGHNT and CDR2 YYREEE (reference sequence). The CDR3 here is CASSSNQGPPQHF. The CDR3 region has the DNA TGTGCCAGCAGCTCGAACCAGGGGCCGCCCCAGCATTTT.

V is TRBV10-2 and J is TRBJ2-5, with D possibly matching TRBD2 (6 bases). Trimming took off 3 bases at V and 2 bases at J, with 16 bases between the two ends. The CDR3 contains 16 residues. From germline, CDR1 is WSHSY and CDR2 SAAADI. CDR3 sequence reads: CASSDPSGLEQETQYF. The DNA of the CDR3 is TGCGCCAGCAGTGACCCGAGCGGGCTGGAGCAAGAGACCCAGTACTTC.

The rearrangement uses TRBV11-2 and TRBJ1-4, with 8 bases fitting TRBD1. The V gene's germline CDR1 is SGHAT and CDR2 FQNNGV. There are 16 residues in the CDR3. V was clipped by 5 bases and J by 4 bases; unmatched bases: 9. The chain's CDR3 is CASSHGRGQGNEKLFF. DNA for the CDR3: TGTGCCAGCAGCCATGGGCGAGGACAGGGTAATGAAAAACTGTTTTTT.

The chain recombines TRBV11-2 with TRBJ1-1; 7 nucleotides line up with TRBD1. The CDR3 consists of 14 residues. Per the germline V gene, CDR1 is SGHAT and CDR2 is FQNNGV. Trimming at V came to 3 bases and at J to 7 bases, leaving 8 bases not matched to a gene. The CDR3 DNA sequence: TGTGCCAGCAGCTTTAAACAGGGGAGCGGTGAAGCTTTCTTT. Its protein is CASSFKQGSGEAFF.

This chain connects TRBV4-3 to TRBJ2-4; 7 nucleotides align to TRBD2. This CDR3 has 16 amino acids. Germline CDR1 is LGHNA and CDR2 is YSLEER. V lost 1 base to trimming and J lost 1 base; unmatched junction nucleotides: 4. CDR3 sequence (DNA): TGCGCCAGCAGCCAAGGAAACGGGGGGGCCAAAAACATTCAGTACTTC. Encoded protein: CASSQGNGGAKNIQYF.